Listed here are 21 T cell receptor beta chains from one sample, sequenced in a study of shared clonotypes between healthy human individuals. Some clones are missing from TCRdb's copy, which holds only in-frame ones; the method was immunoSEQ multiplex PCR. Here the sample spans approximately 2.3 million clones, 85% to 95% being singletons. Sequencing used naive CD4+ T cells from PBMCs. Subset given: CD45RA+ positively selected. Receptors were obtained from a man younger than 35 in good health. Some clones in this sample may be carry-over from other donors' samples.

The V and J genes are TRBV27 and TRBJ2-7; TRBD2 matches at 14 bases. The CDR3 consists of 14 residues. Germline CDR1 is MNHEY and CDR2 is SMNVEV (reference sequence). The J segment lost 5 bases and the V segment lost 6 bases, leaving 3 bases of the junction unmatched. The CDR3 protein is CASSGLAGGNEQYF. CDR3 nucleotides: TGTGCCAGCAGCGGACTAGCGGGAGGAAACGAGCAGTACTTC.

The gene calls are TRBV18 and TRBJ1-1; D is undetermined. Germline assignment: CDR1 KGHSH and CDR2 LQKENI. The germline V and J ends were trimmed by 1 base and 3 bases, with 15 bases remaining between them. CDR3 length equals 16 residues. The CDR3 region is CASSPRGGSLYTEAFF. CDR3 sequence (DNA): TGTGCCAGCTCACCACGGGGAGGGAGTTTGTACACTGAAGCTTTCTTT.

This clone came up once. At the DNA level, this CDR3 is encoded by other sequences in the same sample as well. V and J are TRBV18 and TRBJ2-7; D may be TRBD1 (5 bases). The germline V gene has CDR1 KGHSH and CDR2 LQKENI. Between the trimmed V and J ends, which lost 3 bases and 7 bases, there was a span of 13 bases. The CDR3 has 13 amino acids. CDR3 nucleotides: TGTGCCAGCTCACCGGCAGGGTTGGGTGAGCAGTACTTC. Its translation is CASSPAGLGEQYF.

CDR3 bases: TGTGCCAGCGGACGACTAGCGGGAGGGGTTTACGAGCAGTACTTC. Translation gives CASGRLAGGVYEQYF. The rearrangement uses TRBV7-2 and TRBJ2-7; TRBD2 aligns across 14 bases. Germline-derived CDR1 and CDR2 are SGHTA and FQGNSA. The V gene end was trimmed by 8 bases and the J gene end by 4 bases; junction bases not matched to a gene: 7. CDR3 size: 15 residues.

The gene calls are TRBV21-1 and TRBJ2-7; TRBD1 was called by the table and not checked on the DNA. TRBV21-1 is noted as a pseudogene. This CDR3 spans 13 amino acids. In DNA, the CDR3 is TGTGCCAGCAGGCCCGGGACAGATTACGAGCAGTACTTC. As protein: CASRPGTDYEQYF.

The gene calls are TRBV15 and TRBJ1-1; TRBD1 matches at 12 bases. V dropped 5 bases and J dropped 4; count of bases not matched to a gene: 5. Germline assignment: CDR1 LNHNV and CDR2 YYDKDF (reference sequence). This CDR3 region has 15 residues. The CDR3 DNA reads TGTGCCACCAGCGGGGACAGGGGGCTGATCACTGAAGCTTTCTTT. Translation: CATSGDRGLITEAFF.

This clone was picked up one time. The V call is TRBV10-3, the J call TRBJ1-1, with a weak D call TRBD1 (6 bases). V was pared by 4 bases and J by 3 bases, with 9 bases between. The germline CDR1 and CDR2 sequences are ENHRY and SYGVKD. The CDR3 length is 13 residues. CDR3 sequence: CAISGYRDTEAFF. CDR3 in DNA: TGTGCCATCAGTGGATACAGGGACACTGAAGCTTTCTTT.

The chain combines TRBV29-1 with TRBJ2-7; 8 bases are a match to TRBD2. Trimming removed 7 bases from V and 5 bases from J; junction bases left unmatched: 13. The length of the CDR3 is 14 residues. Germline CDR1 is SQVTM and CDR2 is ANQGSEA. The CDR3, as DNA: TGCAGCGCCCAAATCGGGAGGGCTCGGAACGAGCAGTACTTC. It is translated as CSAQIGRARNEQYF.

This chain connects TRBV27 to TRBJ2-2; 10 bases match TRBD1. Unmatched junction bases numbered 10, after V lost 6 bases and J lost 6 bases. Germline-derived CDR1 and CDR2 are MNHEY and SMNVEV (reference sequence). The CDR3 is 16 amino acids. The CDR3 DNA sequence: TGTGCCAGCAGCCCCACCCGGGACAGGGGTCCCGGGGAGCTGTTTTTT. Protein sequence: CASSPTRDRGPGELFF.

In regard to this clone: Different DNA sequences within this sample yield the same CDR3. This rearrangement joins TRBV5-1 to TRBJ2-2; D is perhaps TRBD2 (5 bases). There are 15 residues in the CDR3. Germline loops: CDR1 SGHRS, CDR2 YFSETQ. V lost 0 bases and J lost 3, with 9 bases in between. The CDR3 loop is CASSLVGEHTGELFF. DNA for the CDR3: TGCGCCAGCAGCTTGGTCGGGGAACACACCGGGGAGCTGTTTTTT.

This chain uses TRBV29-1 with TRBJ2-5; weak D call: TRBD1 (7 bases). V gave up 7 bases and J gave up 3 bases, with 18 bases separating them. CDR1 is SQVTM and CDR2 is ANQGSEA in the germline V gene. This CDR3 has 14 amino acids. The DNA of the CDR3 is TGCAGCGGAGCAGAGGACAGGACTAAAGAGACCCAGTACTTC. Encoded protein: CSGAEDRTKETQYF.

The chain uses TRBV28 and TRBJ2-3; the match to TRBD1 covers 10 bases. In germline, CDR1 is MDHEN, CDR2 SYDVKM. V lost 7 bases to trimming and J lost 9 bases; unmatched junction nucleotides: 16. The CDR3 extends over 16 amino acids. The CDR3 sequence: CASTLYRDRGQWTQYF. In DNA, the CDR3 is TGTGCCAGCACTCTTTACCGGGACAGGGGACAATGGACGCAGTATTTT.

In nucleotides, the CDR3 is TGTGCCAGCAGCCTAAACGCCGGGGAGCTGTTTTTT. It translates to CASSLNAGELFF. V gene TRBV7-9 combines with J gene TRBJ2-2, with D unresolved. CDR3 length equals 12 residues. The germline gives CDR1 SEHNR, CDR2 FQNEAQ (reference sequence). V shed 5 bases and J shed 6 bases, with 7 bases lying between them.

The chain employs TRBV4-3 and TRBJ2-1, with 7 bases identical to TRBD2. Germline V gene data show CDR1 as LGHNA and CDR2 as YSLEER. The V gene end was trimmed by 0 bases and the J gene end by 5 bases; junction bases not matched to a gene: 10. This CDR3 has 17 amino acids. CDR3 protein: CASSQEWPGRANNEQFF. The CDR3 DNA sequence: TGCGCCAGCAGCCAAGAGTGGCCGGGGAGGGCCAACAATGAGCAGTTCTTC.

As to this clone: The same CDR3 arises from other DNA sequences in this sample as well. The chain uses TRBV6-5 and TRBJ2-1, with 8 bases lining up with TRBD2. The length of the CDR3 is 14 residues. V trimming: 6 bases; J trimming: 0 bases; junction bases outside the gene matches: 1. The germline CDR1 and CDR2 sequences are MNHEY and SVGAGI. For the CDR3, the DNA is TGTGCCAGCAGGGGGACTAGCTCCTACAATGAGCAGTTCTTC. It specifies CASRGTSSYNEQFF.

The V call is TRBV4-3, the J call TRBJ1-3, with no clear D. CDR3 length: 16 amino acids. V was trimmed by 5 bases and J by 0 bases, leaving 14 bases between them. CDR1 is LGHNA and CDR2 is YSLEER in the germline V gene. The CDR3 DNA reads TGCGCCAGCAGCGAAGGACGGATCTACTCTGGAAACACCATATATTTT. Translation: CASSEGRIYSGNTIYF.

The genes are TRBV6-5 and TRBJ2-7; D perhaps matches TRBD1 (5 bases). The V end was cut by 11 bases, the J end by 2 bases, with 16 bases between. Germline V gene sequence: CDR1 MNHEY, CDR2 SVGAGI. This CDR3 is 13 amino acids long. The CDR3 sequence is CACTATGTYEQYF. CDR3 DNA: TGTGCCTGCACGGCTACAGGAACCTACGAGCAGTACTTC.

V usage is TRBV20-1 and J usage is TRBJ2-7; no clear D gene. V dropped 3 bases and J dropped 4 bases, with 7 bases sitting between them. The CDR3 covers 11 residues. Germline V gives CDR1 DFQATT, CDR2 SNEGSKA (reference sequence). The chain's CDR3 is CSASKEYEQYF. CDR3 DNA sequence: TGCAGTGCTAGTAAGGAGTACGAGCAGTACTTC.

V usage is TRBV19 and J usage is TRBJ2-5; 8 bases match TRBD2. The ends lost 5 bases at V and 5 bases at J; junction bases unmatched: 7. This CDR3 has 14 residues. Germline-derived CDR1 and CDR2 are LNHDA and SQIVND (reference sequence). The CDR3 region is CASSASGSRETQYF. CDR3 nucleotides: TGTGCCAGTAGTGCTAGCGGGTCGAGGGAGACCCAGTACTTC. Full variable domain (rest looked up from reference TRBV19 and TRBJ2-5): DGGITQSPKYLFRKEGQNVTLSCEQNLNHDAMYWYRQDPGQGLRLIYYSQIVNDFQKGDIAEGYSVSREKKESFPLTVTSAQKNPTAFYLCASSASGSRETQYFGPGTRLLVL.

The chain is built from TRBV9 and TRBJ1-3; tentative D call: TRBD1 (6 bases). The CDR3 has 16 amino acids. In germline, CDR1 is SGDLS, CDR2 YYNGEE. The ends were cut back, 4 bases at V and 1 base at J, with 15 bases in the middle. This CDR3 is CASSRGDNDSGNTIYF. The CDR3 DNA reads as TGTGCCAGCAGCAGAGGGGACAATGATTCTGGAAACACCATATATTTT.

This clone was counted once. The chain joins TRBV15 to TRBJ1-5; a possible D gene is TRBD1 (6 bases). Germline V CDR1 and CDR2: LNHNV, YYDKDF (reference sequence). The CDR3 runs 17 residues. Trimming stripped 3 bases from V and 0 bases from J, with 15 bases between. The CDR3: CATSSGGSIYSNQPQHF. CDR3 nucleotide sequence: TGTGCCACCAGCAGCGGGGGCAGCATTTATAGCAATCAGCCCCAGCATTTT.